The clone carrying this TCR beta chain occurred once. What it recognizes is unknown. V lost 4 bases and J lost 2, with 17 bases in between. In germline, CDR1 is MGHRA, CDR2 YSYEKL. The CDR3 covers 17 residues. The assay was immunoSEQ multiplex PCR, and TCRdb's table has in-frame clones only and misses some. Of some 83,000 clones in the sample, about nine tenths were seen once. The data originate from a study of T cell responses to AZD1222 COVID-19 vaccine. Study-level points and caveats: Spike-spanning, vaccine-associated CD4 TCRs were dominant at 160-218 and 743-854. Spike-specific TCR breadth and depth both grew after two AZD1222 doses.

V is TRBV4-1 and J is TRBJ1-4; no clear D. The clonotype was recovered from an adult in good health. Sequencing used peripheral blood, obtained on day 0 of AZD1222 vaccination. As DNA, the CDR3 is TGCGCCAGCAGCCTAATCAATTTAGGCCTCACTAATGAAAAACTGTTTTTT. Translation: CASSLINLGLTNEKLFF.